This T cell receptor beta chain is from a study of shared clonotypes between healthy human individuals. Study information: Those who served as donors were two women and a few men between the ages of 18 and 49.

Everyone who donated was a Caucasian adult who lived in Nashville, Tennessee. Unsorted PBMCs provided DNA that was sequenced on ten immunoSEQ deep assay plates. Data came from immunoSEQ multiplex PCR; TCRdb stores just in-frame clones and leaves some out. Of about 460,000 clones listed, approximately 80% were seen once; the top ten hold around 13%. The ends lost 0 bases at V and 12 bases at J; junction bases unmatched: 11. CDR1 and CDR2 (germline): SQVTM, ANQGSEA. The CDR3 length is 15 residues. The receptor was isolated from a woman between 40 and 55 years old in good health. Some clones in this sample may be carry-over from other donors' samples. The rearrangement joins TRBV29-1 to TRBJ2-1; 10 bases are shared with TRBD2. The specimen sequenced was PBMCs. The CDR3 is CSVEDTASGSIGQFF. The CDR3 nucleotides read TGCAGCGTTGAAGATACGGCTAGCGGGAGTATCGGGCAGTTCTTC.